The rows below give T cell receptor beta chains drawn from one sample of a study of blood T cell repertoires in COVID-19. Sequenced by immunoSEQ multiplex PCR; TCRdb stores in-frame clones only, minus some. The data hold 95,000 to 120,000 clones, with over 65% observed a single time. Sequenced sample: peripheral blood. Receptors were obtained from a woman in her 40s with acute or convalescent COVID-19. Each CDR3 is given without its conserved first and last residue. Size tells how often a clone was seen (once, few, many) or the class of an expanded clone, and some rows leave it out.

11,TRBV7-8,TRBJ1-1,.,ASSLVRNTEAF
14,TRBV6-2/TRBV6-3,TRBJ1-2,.,ASSSPGAPGGYGYT
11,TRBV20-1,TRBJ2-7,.,SASTGETHEQY
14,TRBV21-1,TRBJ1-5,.,ASSEQRVNSNQPQH
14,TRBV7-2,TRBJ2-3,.,ASSSTQGSYTDTQY
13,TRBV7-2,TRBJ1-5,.,ASSLSGTGNQPQH
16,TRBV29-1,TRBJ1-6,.,SVHISPTGEGINSPLH
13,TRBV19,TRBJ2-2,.,ASRTGYSGTGELF
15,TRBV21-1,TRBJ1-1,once,ASSKGWTGGGNTEAF
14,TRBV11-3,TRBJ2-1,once,ASSLVAGGPGNEQF
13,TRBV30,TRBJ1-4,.,AWSSTGTTNEKLF
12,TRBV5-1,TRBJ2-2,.,ASSTLPGAGELF
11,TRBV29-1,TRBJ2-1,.,SGGQFSYNEQF
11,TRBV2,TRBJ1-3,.,ASSDRGVNTIY
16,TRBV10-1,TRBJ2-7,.,ASSDSLGGQGRSYEQY
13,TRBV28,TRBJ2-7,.,ASSGRTGRKYEQY
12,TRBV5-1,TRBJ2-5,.,ASSTGGGQETQY
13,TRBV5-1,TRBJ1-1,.,ASSLDLGGNTEAF
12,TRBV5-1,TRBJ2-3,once,ASRVAPQTDTQY
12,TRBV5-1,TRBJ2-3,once,ASSLLPGADTQY
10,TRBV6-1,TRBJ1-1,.,ASSERSTEAF
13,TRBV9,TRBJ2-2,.,ASSVAGGNTGELF
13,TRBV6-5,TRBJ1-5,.,ASTWTGSSNQPQH